This T cell receptor beta chain is drawn from a study of HIV-infected patients and healthy controls. The germline V gene encodes CDR1 MGHDK and CDR2 SYGVNS. This CDR3 spans 10 amino acids. V lost 10 bases and J 8 bases, leaving 11 bases between the germline ends. Each CDR3 protein is one row after TCRdb ran MiXCR on the 5' RACE reads. The sample records over 55,000 distinct CDR3 sequences, about a sixth being singletons. This clonotype has only a few counts. The specimen was CD4+ T cells from blood. V and J are TRBV25-1 and TRBJ1-1, with D maybe TRBD1 (5 bases). The TCR originated in a human donor in good health. CDR3 in amino acids: CATPGLEAFF. In nucleotides, the CDR3 is TGTGCCACTCCGGGACTAGAAGCTTTCTTT.